This TCR beta chain was sequenced for a study of blood T cell repertoires in COVID-19 (dated by TCRdb to the early 2020s). For context, the study as a whole: Samples covering the acute and convalescent phases of COVID-19 were provided by collaborators in the United States, Italy and Spain. A freely available public database, intended as a resource for researchers studying the immune response to SARS-CoV-2, is where the repertoires were released. Sample metadata almost always included a de-identified subject ID, COVID-19 status, age in years and sex. Deeply sampled blood TCRbeta repertoires from subjects exposed to, actively infected with, or recovered from COVID-19 were included in the dataset. The material from the prospective study consisted of cDNA or gDNA derived from T cells, B-cell-depleted T cells, or PBMCs. HLA class I and class II types, where available, came from metadata supplied by the sample provider rather than from assay-based typing. Samples were obtained from the ongoing ImmuneRACE study (first 160 participants) and from over 1,000 subjects provided by 6 global collaborators. General conclusions and limits of the study: How much clinical and demographic metadata was included differed by source and by participant, and the metadata was provided uncurated.

A note on this clone: It has no known antigen specificity. One base away there is no much larger clone; base qualities are not given.

Each collaborating institution followed its own protocols to collect whole blood in K2EDTA tubes. Collaborator samples were shipped for TCRbeta analysis as frozen whole blood, isolated PBMCs, or DNA extracted from either sample type. TCRbeta CDR3 regions were amplified from genomic DNA by means of the immunoSEQ Assay, a bias-controlled multiplex PCR. As for the original processing: The number of nucleated cells in each sample was estimated from the amplification of reference gene primers within the assay. Sequence reads were collapsed and filtered to measure the absolute abundance of every unique TCRbeta CDR3 rearrangement. For each sample, productive Simpson clonality was calculated by taking the square root of Simpson's diversity index across productive rearrangements. The source is immuneACCESS, and TCRdb retained only in-frame sequences with V and J called. Part of the clones is not carried over; for the studies checked, unresolved V genes explain less than half of this, and the remainder is unexplained. The DNA gave D and trimming, while V, J and clone size come from that table. In this sample the table shows some 670,000 clones, more than 80% of which occur a single time. Together, the top ten hold approximately 0.25% of the sample.

From the cysteine through the phenylalanine, the CDR3 covers 13 amino acids. The retained sequence is limited to the CDR3, 39 bases, with the frame set at the first base. Deletion took 3 bases off V and 5 bases off J, with a span of 10 bases between the germline ends. From the germline V gene (reference sequence), CDR1 is GTSNPN and CDR2 is SVGIG. Material: peripheral blood. The sequence joins TRBV30 to TRBJ1-4, with TRBD1 tentatively as D gene (6 bases match). The receptor comes from a woman aged 18-29 years with acute or convalescent COVID-19. The bases read TGTGCCTGGAGGGGGACATACAATGAAAAACTGTTTTTT. It translates to CAWRGTYNEKLFF.